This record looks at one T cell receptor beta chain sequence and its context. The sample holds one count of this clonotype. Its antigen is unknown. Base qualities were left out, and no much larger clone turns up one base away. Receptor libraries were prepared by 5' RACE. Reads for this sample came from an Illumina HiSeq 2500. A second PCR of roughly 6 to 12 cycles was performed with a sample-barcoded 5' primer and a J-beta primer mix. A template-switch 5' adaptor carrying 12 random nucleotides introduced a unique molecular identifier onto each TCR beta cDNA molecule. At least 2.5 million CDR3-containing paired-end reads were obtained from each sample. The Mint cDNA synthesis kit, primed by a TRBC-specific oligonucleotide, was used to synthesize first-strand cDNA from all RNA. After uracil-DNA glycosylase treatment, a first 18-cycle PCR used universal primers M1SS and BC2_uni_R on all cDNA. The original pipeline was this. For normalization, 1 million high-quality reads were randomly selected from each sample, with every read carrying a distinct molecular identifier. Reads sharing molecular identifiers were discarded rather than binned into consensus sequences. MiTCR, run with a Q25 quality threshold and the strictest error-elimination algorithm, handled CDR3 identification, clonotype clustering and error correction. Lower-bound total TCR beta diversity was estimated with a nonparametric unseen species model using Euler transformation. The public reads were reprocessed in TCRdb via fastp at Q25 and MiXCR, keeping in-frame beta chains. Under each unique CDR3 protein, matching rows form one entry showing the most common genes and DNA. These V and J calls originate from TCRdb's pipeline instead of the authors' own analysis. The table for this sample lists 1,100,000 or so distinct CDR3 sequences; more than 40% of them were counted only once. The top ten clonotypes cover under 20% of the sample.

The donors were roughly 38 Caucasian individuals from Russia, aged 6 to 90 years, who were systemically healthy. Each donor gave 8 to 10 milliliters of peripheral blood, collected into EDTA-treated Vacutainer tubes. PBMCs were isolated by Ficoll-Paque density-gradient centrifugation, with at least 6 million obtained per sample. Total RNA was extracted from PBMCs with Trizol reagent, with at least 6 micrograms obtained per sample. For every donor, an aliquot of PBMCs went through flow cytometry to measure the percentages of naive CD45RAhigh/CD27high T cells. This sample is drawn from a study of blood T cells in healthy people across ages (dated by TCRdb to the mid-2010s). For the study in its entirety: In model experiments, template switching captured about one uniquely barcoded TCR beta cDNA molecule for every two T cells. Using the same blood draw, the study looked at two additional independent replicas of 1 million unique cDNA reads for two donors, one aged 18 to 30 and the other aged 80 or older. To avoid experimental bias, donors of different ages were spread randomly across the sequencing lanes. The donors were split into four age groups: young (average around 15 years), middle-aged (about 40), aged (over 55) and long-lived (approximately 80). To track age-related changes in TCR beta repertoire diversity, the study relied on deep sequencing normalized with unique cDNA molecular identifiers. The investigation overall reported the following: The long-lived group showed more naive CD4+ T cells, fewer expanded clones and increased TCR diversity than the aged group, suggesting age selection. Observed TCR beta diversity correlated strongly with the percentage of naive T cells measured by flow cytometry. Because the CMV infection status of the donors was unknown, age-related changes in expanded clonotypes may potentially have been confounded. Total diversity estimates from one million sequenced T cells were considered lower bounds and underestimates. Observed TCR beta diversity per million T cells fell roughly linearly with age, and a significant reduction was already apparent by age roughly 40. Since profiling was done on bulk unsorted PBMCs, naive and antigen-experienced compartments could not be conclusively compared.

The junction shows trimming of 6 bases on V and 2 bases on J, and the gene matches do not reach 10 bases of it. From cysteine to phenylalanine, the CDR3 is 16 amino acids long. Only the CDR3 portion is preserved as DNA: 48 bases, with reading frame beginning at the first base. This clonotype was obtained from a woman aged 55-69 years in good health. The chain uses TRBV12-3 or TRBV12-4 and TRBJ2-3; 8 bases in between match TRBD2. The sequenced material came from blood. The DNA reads TGTGCCAGCAGGCCTAGCGGGCCTACGATCACAGATACGCAGTATTTT. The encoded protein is CASRPSGPTITDTQYF.